This T cell receptor (beta chain) was found in a study of early T cells in non-severe SARS-CoV-2 infection. Unique molecular identifiers were affixed to single, distinct cDNA molecules. One entry per CDR3 protein, called by TCRdb with MiXCR from the 5' RACE reads. The table shows about 48,000 distinct CDR3 sequences, with over 5% occurring only once. CDR1 SGHRS and CDR2 YFSETQ come from the germline V gene. The CDR3 loop spans 14 amino acids. The junction had 3 bases not matched to a gene; V was cut back by 4 bases and J by 4 bases. Here the sequenced sample was whole blood, taken at baseline. The TCR sequence derives from an adult who was a healthcare worker with PCR-confirmed SARS-CoV-2 infection or an uninfected control (not recorded which). This chain links TRBV5-1 with TRBJ1-1; TRBD1 matches at 11 bases. CDR3 sequence reads: CASSMGQGGTEAFF. The CDR3 coding sequence is TGCGCCAGCAGCATGGGACAGGGGGGCACTGAAGCTTTCTTT.